The TCR beta chain described here comes from a study of blood T cells in healthy people across ages. The study, taken as a whole, reports: Getting older went along with TCR beta diversity per million T cells dropping roughly linearly.

Together with a sample-barcoded 5' primer, a J-beta primer mix was included in a second PCR lasting roughly 6 to 12 cycles. MiXCR, applied by TCRdb to the 5' RACE reads, yields one record per CDR3 protein. The sample shows about 680,000 distinct CDR3 sequences, around 45% of them seen only once. With regard to this clonotype: Its antigen is as yet unknown.

V gave up 5 bases and J gave up 3 bases, with 15 bases separating them. The CDR3 is 15 amino acids. Germline-derived CDR1 and CDR2 are MDHEN and SYDVKM. This clonotype was obtained from an older woman in good health. The chain couples TRBV28 to TRBJ2-3; D remains unclear. Sample: blood. CDR3 sequence (DNA): TGTGCCAGCAGTGACGATAGCCTCTTGACAGATACGCAGTATTTT. This translates into CASSDDSLLTDTQYF. Full variable domain (remainder filled in from reference TRBV28 and TRBJ2-3): DVKVTQSSRYLVKRTGEKVFLECVQDMDHENMFWYRQDPGLGLRLIYFSYDVKMKEKGDIPEGYSVSREKKERFSLILESASTNQTSMYLCASSDDSLLTDTQYFGPGTRLTVL.